This T cell receptor beta chain derives from a study of beta chain features in type 1 diabetes. Whole-study context: Examination covered around 110 million sorted cells spanning all samples.

The J segment lost 2 bases and the V segment lost 0 bases, leaving 1 base of the junction unmatched. The CDR3 is made up of 14 amino acids. Germline CDR1 and CDR2: SGHRS and YFSETQ. Broader study findings: cDNA-based reads could over-represent cells with high TCR expression. Patients with type 1 diabetes showed fewer VDJ junction insertions and more deletions. Healthy donors had naive, central memory and Treg TCRB repertoires that appeared less similar than those seen among patients. Type 1 diabetes patients showed a moderate but significant shortening of TCRB CDR3s in all four CD4+ subsets.

This clone was detected a few times. Antigen unknown. The isolated RNA, all of it, was reverse transcribed, so expressed TCRB transcripts were what got sequenced. Assay used: immunoSEQ multiplex PCR; TCRdb lists only in-frame clones, some missing. The sample lists roughly 150,000 clones, 9% occurring once. This TCR came from a woman in her twenties or thirties with type 1 diabetes. The material sequenced was central memory CD4+ T cells from blood. This chain joins TRBV5-1 and TRBJ2-7; 8 bases align to TRBD1. This chain's CDR3 is CASSLEGQAYEQYF. As DNA, the CDR3 is TGCGCCAGCAGCTTGGAGGGACAGGCCTACGAGCAGTACTTC.